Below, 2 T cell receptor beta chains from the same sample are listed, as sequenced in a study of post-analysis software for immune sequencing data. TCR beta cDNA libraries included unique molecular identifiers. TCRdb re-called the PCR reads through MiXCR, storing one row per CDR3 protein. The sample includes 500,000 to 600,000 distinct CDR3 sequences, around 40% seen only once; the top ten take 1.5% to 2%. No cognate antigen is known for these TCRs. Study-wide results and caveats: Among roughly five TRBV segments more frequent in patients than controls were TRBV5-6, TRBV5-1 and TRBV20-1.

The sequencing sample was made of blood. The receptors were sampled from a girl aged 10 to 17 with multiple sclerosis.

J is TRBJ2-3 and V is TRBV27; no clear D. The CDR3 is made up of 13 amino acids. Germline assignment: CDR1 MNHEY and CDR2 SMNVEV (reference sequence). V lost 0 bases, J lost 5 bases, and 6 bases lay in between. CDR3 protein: CASSLSVVDTQYF. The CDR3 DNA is TGTGCCAGCAGTTTATCGGTCGTAGATACGCAGTATTTT.

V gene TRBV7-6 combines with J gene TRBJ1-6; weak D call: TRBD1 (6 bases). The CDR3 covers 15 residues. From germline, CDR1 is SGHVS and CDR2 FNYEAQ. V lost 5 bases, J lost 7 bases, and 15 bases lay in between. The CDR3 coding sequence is TGTGCCAGCAGCCCTACACAGGGATGGAATTCACCCCTCCACTTT. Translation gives CASSPTQGWNSPLHF.